Presented here are 27 T cell receptor beta chains from one specimen sequenced in a study of cytomegalovirus exposure and HLA in healthy donors. PCR primers comprised 60 Vbeta and 13 Jbeta primers. Some clones are missing from TCRdb's copy, which holds only in-frame ones; the method was immunoSEQ multiplex PCR. The table has fewer than 75,000 clones, about 83% seen once. What was sequenced was PBMCs. The receptors come from a man aged 25-40 years in good health and CMV-seronegative.

This sequence joins TRBV9 and TRBJ2-1; TRBD2 matches at 7 bases. CDR3 length equals 15 residues. Germline values: CDR1 SGDLS, CDR2 YYNGEE. The ends lost 3 bases at V and 4 bases at J; junction bases unmatched: 7. The CDR3 DNA reads as TGTGCCAGCAGCGGGGAGGGCCTATCGTACAATGAGCAGTTCTTC. Translation: CASSGEGLSYNEQFF.

The chain combines TRBV7-2 with TRBJ2-7; D not resolved. V was shortened by 2 bases and J by 6 bases, with 14 bases between the two germline ends. The germline V gene has CDR1 SGHTA and CDR2 FQGNSA. This CDR3 has 14 residues. Here the CDR3 reads CASSLKSRFREQYF. The DNA of the CDR3 is TGTGCCAGCAGCTTAAAGAGCCGGTTCCGCGAGCAGTACTTC.

The chain combines TRBV7-6 with TRBJ2-5; the match to TRBD2 covers 12 bases. V gave up 5 bases and J gave up 4 bases; unmatched junction bases: 8. Germline CDR1 is SGHVS and CDR2 is FNYEAQ. The CDR3 runs 16 residues. The CDR3: CASSQRLAGEGETQYF. The CDR3 DNA reads as TGTGCCAGCAGCCAAAGACTAGCGGGAGAGGGAGAGACCCAGTACTTC.

The gene calls are TRBV5-6 and TRBJ2-7, with D possibly matching TRBD2 (6 bases). Germline lookup yields CDR1 SGHDT and CDR2 YYEEEE. V dropped 3 bases and J dropped 0 bases, with 22 bases sitting between them. The CDR3 contains 18 residues. CDR3 in DNA: TGTGCCAGCAGCTCCGGCGGGGCCAGCCAACCCCACTCCTACGAGCAGTACTTC. Translation gives CASSSGGASQPHSYEQYF.

This chain uses TRBV6-7 with TRBJ2-7; D remains ambiguous. TRBV6-7 is assigned to the ORF class and has an uncertain function. Deletions cut 5 bases from V and 7 bases from J, with 6 bases between. There are 10 residues in the CDR3. The CDR3 loop is CASSPFEQYF. The CDR3 region has the DNA TGTGCCAGCAGTCCCTTTGAGCAGTACTTC.

The V call is TRBV30, the J call TRBJ2-1; a weak D match, TRBD2 (5 bases). Germline V gene sequence: CDR1 GTSNPN, CDR2 SVGIG (reference sequence). V lost 0 bases and J lost 5, with 8 bases in between. This CDR3 region has 13 residues. The CDR3, as DNA: TGTGCCTGGAGTGTACGGGAAAACAATGAGCAGTTCTTC. As protein: CAWSVRENNEQFF.

The chain joins TRBV27 to TRBJ2-1; 8 bases agree with TRBD2. Trimming removed 4 bases from V and 4 bases from J; junction bases left unmatched: 9. This CDR3 contains 16 residues. Germline CDR1 is MNHEY and CDR2 is SMNVEV (reference sequence). CDR3: CASSWQTSALYNEQFF. The CDR3 DNA sequence: TGTGCCAGCAGTTGGCAGACTAGCGCCCTATACAATGAGCAGTTCTTC.

The chain uses TRBV18 and TRBJ2-5, with D uncertain. From germline, CDR1 is KGHSH and CDR2 LQKENI. The CDR3 length is 12 residues. Trimming shortened V by 2 bases and J by 2 bases, and 3 bases separated the two germline ends. The CDR3 DNA sequence: TGTGCCAGCTCACCATCACAAGAGACCCAGTACTTC. Protein sequence: CASSPSQETQYF.

Concerning this clone: Other nucleotide sequences from this sample produce the same CDR3. The gene calls are TRBV29-1 and TRBJ1-2, with 8 bases lining up with TRBD1. This CDR3 is 12 amino acids long. Germline CDR1 reads SQVTM; CDR2 reads ANQGSEA. Unmatched junction bases numbered 3, after V lost 7 bases and J lost 2 bases. CDR3 in DNA: TGCAGCGCACGGACAGGGAACTATGGCTACACCTTC. It encodes CSARTGNYGYTF.

This clone was seen a handful of times. This sequence joins TRBV4-1 and TRBJ1-1, with D unclear. The CDR3 runs to 15 residues. V was clipped by 1 base and J by 0 bases, with 9 bases between them. Germline values: CDR1 MGHRA, CDR2 YSYEKL. CDR3 sequence (DNA): TGCGCCAGCAGCCAAGCCTATCCTATGAACACTGAAGCTTTCTTT. This gives the protein CASSQAYPMNTEAFF.

V is TRBV7-2 and J is TRBJ1-2; 8 bases agree with TRBD1. The junction had 3 bases not matched to a gene; V was cut back by 0 bases and J by 6 bases. The length of the CDR3 is 14 residues. Germline assignment: CDR1 SGHTA and CDR2 FQGNSA. The DNA for the CDR3 is TGTGCCAGCAGCTTAGCGTCAGGGGGCGATGGCTACACCTTC. Amino acid sequence: CASSLASGGDGYTF.

The J gene is TRBJ1-1, the V gene TRBV18; 9 nucleotides match TRBD1. Trimming removed 3 bases from V and 4 bases from J; junction bases left unmatched: 9. CDR1 is KGHSH and CDR2 is LQKENI in the germline V gene. This CDR3 spans 16 amino acids. The CDR3 is CASSPTGQGPSTEAFF. The CDR3 DNA follows: TGTGCCAGCTCACCCACAGGACAGGGGCCGAGCACTGAAGCTTTCTTT.

The chain is built from TRBV19 and TRBJ2-5; D gene uncertain. Trimming removed 4 bases from V and 4 bases from J, with 25 bases in between. Germline loops: CDR1 LNHDA, CDR2 SQIVND (reference sequence). CDR3 length: 18 residues. The CDR3 loop reads CASSNPRSGREYGETQYF. The CDR3 bases are TGTGCCAGTAGTAATCCGCGGTCTGGTAGAGAATATGGAGAGACCCAGTACTTC.

This chain links TRBV7-9 with TRBJ2-5; 8 bases fit TRBD1. The CDR3 is 15 amino acids. Germline loops: CDR1 SEHNR, CDR2 FQNEAQ (reference sequence). V gave up 3 bases and J gave up 5 bases; unmatched junction bases: 8. The CDR3 DNA reads as TGTGCCAGCAGCTTTCCATTCGACAGGGGTGAGACCCAGTACTTC. This encodes CASSFPFDRGETQYF.

The CDR3 here is CASRFPGTGPTGELFF. The CDR3 DNA reads TGTGCCAGCAGATTCCCCGGGACAGGGCCCACCGGGGAGCTGTTTTTT. The V and J genes are TRBV11-2 and TRBJ2-2; the match to TRBD1 covers 9 bases. With V trimmed by 6 bases and J by 4 bases, 9 bases remained unmatched. Germline V CDR1 and CDR2: SGHAT, FQNNGV. CDR3 size: 16 residues. Together with reference TRBV11-2 and TRBJ2-2, the CDR3 gives the full variable domain: EAGVAQSPRYKIIEKRQSVAFWCNPISGHATLYWYQQILGQGPKLLIQFQNNGVVDDSQLPKDRFSAERLKGVDSTLKIQPAKLEDSAVYLCASRFPGTGPTGELFFGEGSRLTVL.

CDR3 loop: CASSLGPIESVRGYTF. The CDR3 region has the DNA TGTGCCAGCAGCTTAGGCCCGATCGAGAGTGTACGTGGCTACACCTTC. The chain links TRBV11-2 to TRBJ1-2; the D is unclear. This CDR3 has 16 amino acids. Germline CDR1 and CDR2: SGHAT and FQNNGV. Trimming removed 1 base from V and 7 bases from J, with 19 bases in between.

CDR3 amino acids: CAISERDRGITDTQYF. The CDR3 DNA reads TGTGCCATCAGTGAGCGGGACAGGGGCATCACAGATACGCAGTATTTT. This chain uses TRBV10-3 with TRBJ2-3; 10 nucleotides match TRBD1. CDR1 is ENHRY and CDR2 is SYGVKD in the germline V gene. The V and J ends lost 2 bases and 2 bases, in that order; junction bases with no gene match: 4. The length of the CDR3 is 16 residues.

The V and J genes are TRBV2 and TRBJ2-1, with TRBD2 matching over 9 bases. V lost 0 bases and J lost 2; bases outside the gene matches: 5. The CDR3 has 17 residues. CDR1 SNHLY and CDR2 FYNNEI come from the germline V gene. This CDR3 is CASSEAGGGAAYNEQFF. CDR3 coding DNA: TGTGCCAGCAGTGAAGCTGGCGGGGGGGCCGCCTACAATGAGCAGTTCTTC.

V and J are TRBV6-1 and TRBJ2-1; TRBD1 might be the D (6 bases). This CDR3 has 13 residues. Germline CDR1 reads MNHNS; CDR2 reads SASEGT. Trimming took off 6 bases at V and 4 bases at J, with 10 bases between the two ends. The CDR3 DNA follows: TGTGCCAGCAGAGACGGACAGTACAATGAGCAGTTCTTC. Residues: CASRDGQYNEQFF.

The CDR3 sequence is CASSSRDYPEELFF. The CDR3 region has the DNA TGTGCCAGTAGTAGCCGGGACTACCCCGAGGAACTGTTTTTT. V is TRBV19 and J is TRBJ1-4; TRBD1 is a possible D gene (5 bases). The CDR3 has 14 amino acids. The germline V and J ends were trimmed by 4 bases and 12 bases, with 18 bases remaining between them. Germline V gene data show CDR1 as LNHDA and CDR2 as SQIVND (reference sequence).

The chain carries TRBV27 and TRBJ2-3, with 13 bases identical to TRBD2. The CDR3 is 17 residues long. Germline CDR1 MNHEY, CDR2 SMNVEV (reference sequence). Losses at the gene ends were 3 bases for V and 2 bases for J; bases not matched to a gene: 5. CDR3 amino acids: CASSLRGLAGYTDTQYF. The CDR3, as DNA: TGTGCCAGCAGTTTGCGGGGACTAGCGGGATACACAGATACGCAGTATTTT.

The chain recombines TRBV19 with TRBJ1-2, with D unclear. CDR3 length: 12 residues. Per germline, CDR1 LNHDA and CDR2 SQIVND (reference sequence). V lost 9 bases, J lost 5 bases, and 13 bases lay in between. In DNA, the CDR3 is TGTGCCAGCAATCCCCCCGGGTATGGCTACACCTTC. Amino acids: CASNPPGYGYTF.

The rearrangement links TRBV5-1 to TRBJ2-2; D is undetermined. The CDR3 covers 16 residues. Germline values: CDR1 SGHRS, CDR2 YFSETQ. Trimming left V 1 base short and J 7 bases short, with 17 bases between. The CDR3 DNA reads TGCGCCAGCAGCTTGCCACAGTTACCCCAGATCGGGGAGCTGTTTTTT. It yields the protein CASSLPQLPQIGELFF.

This clone was seen more than once but under ten times. The rearrangement links TRBV2 to TRBJ2-7; D is undetermined. CDR1 is SNHLY and CDR2 is FYNNEI in the germline V gene. The CDR3 runs to 13 residues. V lost 1 base to trimming and J lost 2 bases, with 6 bases between them. The CDR3 DNA follows: TGTGCCAGCAGTGAAGGCCGAGCCTACGAGCAGTACTTC. Translated: CASSEGRAYEQYF. Full variable domain (outside the CDR3, taken from reference TRBV2 and TRBJ2-7): EPEVTQTPSHQVTQMGQEVILRCVPISNHLYFYWYRQILGQKVEFLVSFYNNEISEKSEIFDDQFSVERPDGSNFTLKIRSTKLEDSAMYFCASSEGRAYEQYFGPGTRLTVT.

This chain connects TRBV25-1 to TRBJ2-7, with 7 nucleotides matching TRBD1. The germline V gene encodes CDR1 MGHDK and CDR2 SYGVNS. The junction had 7 bases not matched to a gene; V was cut back by 1 base and J by 1 base. This CDR3 comprises 16 residues. The CDR3 DNA follows: TGTGCCAGCAGTGAATGGATTGCAGGGGGTTCCTACGAGCAGTACTTC. The encoded protein is CASSEWIAGGSYEQYF.

V and J are TRBV5-4 and TRBJ2-3; tentative D call: TRBD2 (6 bases). The CDR3 is made up of 14 amino acids. Germline loops: CDR1 SGHNT, CDR2 YYREEE (reference sequence). Trimming left V 3 bases short and J 2 bases short, with 10 bases between. In DNA, the CDR3 is TGTGCCAGCAGCTCGGGGAGGATCACAGATACGCAGTATTTT. This codes for CASSSGRITDTQYF.

The chain joins TRBV30 to TRBJ2-7; D is perhaps TRBD1 (6 bases). This CDR3 comprises 13 residues. Between the trimmed V and J ends, which lost 1 base and 6 bases, there was a span of 13 bases. Germline CDR1 and CDR2: GTSNPN and SVGIG (reference sequence). CDR3 loop: CAWSGQDWAEQYF. Here the CDR3 DNA reads TGTGCCTGGAGTGGACAGGATTGGGCCGAGCAGTACTTC. Full variable domain (outside the CDR3, taken from reference TRBV30 and TRBJ2-7): SQTIHQWPATLVQPVGSPLSLECTVEGTSNPNLYWYRQAAGRGLQLLFYSVGIGQISSEVPQNLSASRPQDRQFILSSKKLLLSDSGFYLCAWSGQDWAEQYFGPGTRLTVT.